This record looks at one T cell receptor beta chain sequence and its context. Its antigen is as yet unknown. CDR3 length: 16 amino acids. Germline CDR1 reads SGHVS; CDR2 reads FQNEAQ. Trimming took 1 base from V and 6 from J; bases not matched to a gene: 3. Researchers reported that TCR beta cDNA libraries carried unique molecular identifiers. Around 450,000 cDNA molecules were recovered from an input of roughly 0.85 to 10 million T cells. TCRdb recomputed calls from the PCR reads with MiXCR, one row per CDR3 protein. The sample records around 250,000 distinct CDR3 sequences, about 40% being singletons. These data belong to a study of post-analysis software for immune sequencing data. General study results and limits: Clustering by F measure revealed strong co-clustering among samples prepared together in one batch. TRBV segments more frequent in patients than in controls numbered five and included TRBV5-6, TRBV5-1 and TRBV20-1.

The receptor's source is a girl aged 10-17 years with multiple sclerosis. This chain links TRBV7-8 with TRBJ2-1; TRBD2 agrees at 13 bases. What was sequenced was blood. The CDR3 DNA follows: TGTGCCAGCAGCTTAGTGGGGACTAGCGGGATCAATGAGCAGTTCTTC. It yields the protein CASSLVGTSGINEQFF.